Below are 31 T cell receptor beta chains sequenced from a single sample in a study of blood T cell repertoires in COVID-19 (dated by TCRdb to about 2020). The method behind the library was the immunoSEQ multiplex PCR assay. This is the immuneACCESS table as TCRdb keeps it, with only in-frame sequences that have V and J called. A part of the clones is gone; compared with another copy, unresolved V genes explain less than half, and the rest is unexplained. Here the sample has roughly 400,000 clones; approximately 87% occur a single time. The ten largest clonotypes hold around 9.3% of the sample. The specimen sequenced was PBMCs or T cells enriched from blood (not recorded which). These receptors were taken from a woman aged 45-65 years who had recovered from COVID-19.

The J gene is TRBJ1-5, the V gene TRBV30; D gene uncertain. Trimming pared 1 base from V and 4 bases from J, leaving 5 bases between. The CDR3 has 12 amino acids. The germline CDR1 and CDR2 sequences are GTSNPN and SVGIG (reference sequence). This CDR3 is CAWSGGNQPQHF. CDR3 nucleotide sequence: TGTGCCTGGAGTGGAGGAAATCAGCCCCAGCATTTT.

A word on this clone: Distinct nucleotide sequences in the sample also encode this CDR3. This rearrangement joins TRBV27 to TRBJ1-1; D is possibly TRBD1 (6 bases). CDR1 MNHEY and CDR2 SMNVEV come from the germline V gene (reference sequence). The germline V and J ends were trimmed by 4 bases and 0 bases, with 6 bases remaining between them. The CDR3 contains 13 residues. In DNA form, the CDR3 reads TGTGCCAGCAGTTCAGGGGTGAACACTGAAGCTTTCTTT. Translated, it gives CASSSGVNTEAFF.

This clone was observed a few times. The CDR3 sequence is CASSQDGQGNTEAFF. For the CDR3, the DNA is TGCGCCAGCAGCCAAGATGGACAGGGCAACACTGAAGCTTTCTTT. This chain links TRBV4-1 with TRBJ1-1; 8 bases align to TRBD1. This CDR3 region has 15 residues. Losses at the gene ends were 0 bases for V and 2 bases for J; bases not matched to a gene: 2. The germline V gene encodes CDR1 MGHRA and CDR2 YSYEKL.

The chain recombines TRBV7-9 with TRBJ2-7; 7 nucleotides align to TRBD1. The CDR3 is made up of 16 amino acids. With V trimmed by 3 bases and J by 2 bases, 10 bases remained unmatched. CDR1 SEHNR and CDR2 FQNEAQ come from the germline V gene (reference sequence). CDR3 in amino acids: CASSFLQGQGAYEQYF. The CDR3 nucleotides are TGTGCCAGCAGCTTTTTACAGGGGCAGGGGGCCTACGAGCAGTACTTC.

The chain has TRBV19 and TRBJ2-7, with D possibly being TRBD1 (6 bases). This CDR3 contains 15 residues. Germline V gives CDR1 LNHDA, CDR2 SQIVND (reference sequence). Trimming shortened V by 4 bases and J by 3 bases, and 16 bases separated the two germline ends. The CDR3 loop reads CASSTKGRGYYEQYF. In nucleotides, the CDR3 is TGTGCCAGTAGTACTAAGGGCAGGGGATACTACGAGCAGTACTTC.

This chain connects TRBV3-1 (or the pseudogene TRBV3-2) to TRBJ2-2, with 9 bases fitting TRBD2. This CDR3 comprises 17 residues. Germline-derived CDR1 and CDR2 are LGHDT and YNNKEL (reference sequence). With 0 bases clipped from V and 7 bases from J, the junction kept 9 bases outside the gene matches. The CDR3 loop is CASSQDFRRGGIGELFF. For the CDR3, the DNA is TGTGCCAGCAGCCAAGATTTCAGGCGGGGGGGAATCGGGGAGCTGTTTTTT.

This chain uses TRBV7-2 with TRBJ1-2; TRBD1 is a possible D gene (6 bases). V was clipped by 4 bases and J by 0 bases, with 12 bases between them. Germline-derived CDR1 and CDR2 are SGHTA and FQGNSA. CDR3 length: 15 residues. CDR3 in amino acids: CASSSYDRPNYGYTF. DNA of the CDR3: TGTGCCAGCAGCTCCTACGACAGGCCTAACTATGGCTACACCTTC.

This clone appeared a single time. The chain couples TRBV25-1 to TRBJ2-2; 10 bases map to TRBD1. V was pared by 4 bases and J by 5 bases, with 4 bases of the junction left unmatched. The CDR3 has 15 residues. CDR1 is MGHDK, CDR2 SYGVNS, per germline. In DNA form, the CDR3 reads TGTGCCAGCAGTGTAGACAGGGGGCAGACCGGGGAGCTGTTTTTT. Residues: CASSVDRGQTGELFF. The full variable domain, rest sourced from reference TRBV25-1 and TRBJ2-2, is EADIYQTPRYLVIGTGKKITLECSQTMGHDKMYWYQQDPGMELHLIHYSYGVNSTEKGDLSSESTVSRIRTEHFPLTLESARPSHTSQYLCASSVDRGQTGELFFGEGSRLTVL.

The V gene is TRBV28, the J gene TRBJ1-2; D gene ambiguous. V was trimmed by 5 bases and J by 5 bases, leaving 9 bases between them. The CDR3 length is 12 residues. CDR1 and CDR2 (germline): MDHEN, SYDVKM. CDR3 nucleotides: TGTGCCAGCAGTGTCGGGATATATGGCTACACCTTC. This codes for CASSVGIYGYTF.

This chain links TRBV7-2 with TRBJ1-6; TRBD1 agrees at 10 bases. CDR1 is SGHTA, CDR2 FQGNSA, per germline. With V trimmed by 5 bases and J by 3 bases, 7 bases remained unmatched. The CDR3 extends over 17 amino acids. The CDR3 DNA reads TGTGCCAGCAGCCAGCAGACAGGGGGCGGCTATAATTCACCCCTCCACTTT. It is translated as CASSQQTGGGYNSPLHF.

V gene TRBV19 combines with J gene TRBJ1-1; 8 bases map to TRBD1. Germline V gene data show CDR1 as LNHDA and CDR2 as SQIVND (reference sequence). The trim removed 5 bases at V and 1 base at J, leaving 9 bases unmatched. The CDR3 sequence is 16 residues long. The CDR3 here is CASSGSRTGSNTEAFF. The DNA of the CDR3 is TGTGCCAGTAGTGGTTCCCGGACAGGGTCGAACACTGAAGCTTTCTTT.

In this sample, this clone turned up a few times. The J gene is TRBJ1-5, the V gene TRBV12-3 or TRBV12-4; 8 nucleotides match TRBD1. The CDR3 loop spans 13 amino acids. The trim removed 6 bases at V and 7 bases at J, leaving 5 bases unmatched. CDR3 sequence: CASRGQGQQPQHF. CDR3 DNA sequence: TGTGCCAGCAGAGGACAGGGCCAGCAGCCCCAGCATTTT.

J is TRBJ2-7 and V is TRBV7-9; the D is unclear. CDR1 and CDR2 from the germline V gene are SEHNR and FQNEAQ (reference sequence). The V end was cut by 1 base, the J end by 0 bases, with 7 bases between. The CDR3 is 14 amino acids. The CDR3 loop reads CASSLVAVSYEQYF. DNA of the CDR3: TGTGCCAGCAGCTTAGTCGCGGTCTCCTACGAGCAGTACTTC. The complete variable domain, with remaining parts taken from reference TRBV7-9 and TRBJ2-7, reads DTGVSQNPRHKITKRGQNVTFRCDPISEHNRLYWYRQTLGQGPEFLTYFQNEAQLEKSRLLSDRFSAERPKGSFSTLEIQRTEQGDSAMYLCASSLVAVSYEQYFGPGTRLTVT.

This chain connects TRBV10-3 to TRBJ2-1; unclear D gene. This CDR3 contains 13 residues. The germline CDR1 and CDR2 sequences are ENHRY and SYGVKD. With 4 bases removed from V and 8 bases from J, the gap between germline ends came to 12 bases. The CDR3 is CAISGGGHDEQFF. The CDR3 DNA is TGTGCCATCAGTGGTGGTGGCCACGATGAGCAGTTCTTC.

V usage is TRBV27 and J usage is TRBJ1-4; the D gene is possibly TRBD1 (5 bases). CDR3 length: 15 amino acids. With 6 bases removed from V and 4 bases from J, the gap between germline ends came to 15 bases. CDR1 and CDR2 from the germline V gene are MNHEY and SMNVEV (reference sequence). The CDR3 here is CASRTGGADNEKLFF. CDR3 nucleotides: TGTGCCAGCAGGACGGGAGGGGCGGATAATGAAAAACTGTTTTTT.

The CDR3 region has the DNA TGTGCCAGTAGGGACAGGGACGCCGGGGAGCTGTTTTTT. Its translation: CASRDRDAGELFF. The chain is built from TRBV19 and TRBJ2-2; 8 bases agree with TRBD1. V shed 6 bases and J 6 bases; nucleotides not matched to a gene: 3. Germline assignment: CDR1 LNHDA and CDR2 SQIVND (reference sequence). The CDR3 spans 13 residues.

The rearrangement links TRBV9 to TRBJ1-1; D uncertain. Per germline, CDR1 SGDLS and CDR2 YYNGEE. The CDR3 spans 13 residues. Trimming took 0 bases from V and 2 from J, leaving 5 bases between them. The CDR3 DNA reads TGTGCCAGCAGCGTAGAAATAAACACTGAAGCTTTCTTT. Its translation: CASSVEINTEAFF.

This chain joins TRBV18 and TRBJ1-1; no definite D call. Trimming removed 3 bases at V and 5 bases at J, with 10 bases between. This CDR3 region has 13 residues. CDR1 is KGHSH and CDR2 is LQKENI in the germline V gene. In nucleotides, the CDR3 is TGTGCCAGCTCACCGTTGATGGAGACTGAAGCTTTCTTT. It codes for CASSPLMETEAFF.

The DNA of the CDR3 is TGTGCCAGCTCACCACCGACAGGGCGAGGCTATGGCTACACCTTC. Translated, it gives CASSPPTGRGYGYTF. The genes are TRBV18 and TRBJ1-2, with TRBD1 matching 7 bases. The CDR3 runs 15 residues. Germline CDR1 KGHSH, CDR2 LQKENI. Trimming at V came to 0 bases and at J to 4 bases, leaving 5 bases not matched to a gene.

The chain has TRBV7-2 and TRBJ1-3; 7 nucleotides line up with TRBD1. Germline CDR1 is SGHTA and CDR2 is FQGNSA. This CDR3 spans 20 amino acids. With V trimmed by 0 bases and J by 0 bases, 14 bases remained unmatched. CDR3 nucleotides: TGTGCCAGCAGCTTAGCTAGTTGGGGTTCGGGGACAGCCTCTGGAAACACCATATATTTT. Translated, it gives CASSLASWGSGTASGNTIYF.

V gene TRBV7-8 combines with J gene TRBJ1-5; D not certain. This CDR3 comprises 16 residues. V was shortened by 0 bases and J by 2 bases, with 11 bases between the two germline ends. CDR1 is SGHVS and CDR2 is FQNEAQ in the germline V gene. CDR3: CASSLAIGVGNQPQHF. CDR3 in DNA: TGTGCCAGCAGCTTAGCGATCGGGGTTGGCAATCAGCCCCAGCATTTT.

This clone was seen a few times. J is TRBJ1-2 and V is TRBV28; 12 bases agree with TRBD1. This CDR3 has 15 residues. CDR1 is MDHEN and CDR2 is SYDVKM in the germline V gene. The junction had 7 bases not matched to a gene; V was cut back by 5 bases and J by 6 bases. The CDR3 loop is CASSTSGTGGHGYTF. The CDR3 DNA reads TGTGCCAGCAGTACCTCTGGGACAGGGGGCCATGGCTACACCTTC.

The CDR3 loop is CASSDLRGAGTEAFF. The CDR3 region has the DNA TGTGCCAGCAGTGATTTACGGGGGGCTGGCACTGAAGCTTTCTTT. The V gene is TRBV2, the J gene TRBJ1-1; a weak D match, TRBD1 (6 bases). The V end lost 3 bases, the J end lost 4 bases, and 15 bases lay between the germline ends. Germline CDR1 reads SNHLY; CDR2 reads FYNNEI. The length of the CDR3 is 15 residues.

The J gene is TRBJ2-1, the V gene TRBV11-1, with 8 bases fitting TRBD2. Trimming at V came to 7 bases and at J to 2 bases, leaving 7 bases not matched to a gene. Germline V gene lookup returns CDR1 SGHAT and CDR2 FQDESV (reference sequence). The CDR3 contains 15 residues. The CDR3 loop reads CASTQTGGPYNEQFF. The CDR3 DNA follows: TGTGCCAGCACCCAGACGGGGGGGCCCTACAATGAGCAGTTCTTC.

This chain links TRBV5-1 with TRBJ2-3, with D tentatively TRBD1 (5 bases). The V gene lost 3 bases and the J gene lost 3 bases, with 11 bases spanning the gap. CDR3 length equals 14 residues. Per germline, CDR1 SGHRS and CDR2 YFSETQ. The CDR3 loop is CASSWGRRTDTQYF. For the CDR3, the DNA is TGCGCCAGCAGCTGGGGCAGGCGGACAGATACGCAGTATTTT.

This chain joins TRBV11-3 and TRBJ1-5; a possible D gene is TRBD1 (5 bases). The germline V gene encodes CDR1 SGHNT and CDR2 YENEEA. Deletions cut 0 bases from V and 1 base from J, with 7 bases between. The CDR3 length is 15 residues. In DNA form, the CDR3 reads TGTGCCAGCAGCTTAGACCGGGGGAGCAATCAGCCCCAGCATTTT. This gives the protein CASSLDRGSNQPQHF.

The count of this clone is one. V usage is TRBV9 and J usage is TRBJ1-6; D may be TRBD1 (6 bases). Germline CDR1 reads SGDLS; CDR2 reads YYNGEE. Trimming stripped 5 bases from V and 7 bases from J, with 10 bases between. CDR3 length equals 13 residues. The CDR3 DNA reads as TGTGCCAGCAGTGAGGGGGGGAATTCACCCCTCCACTTT. Its translation is CASSEGGNSPLHF.

The rearrangement links TRBV5-4 to TRBJ2-1; TRBD2 agrees at 13 bases. Germline V gives CDR1 SGHNT, CDR2 YYREEE (reference sequence). The CDR3 extends over 16 amino acids. The V segment lost 3 bases and the J segment 7 bases; nucleotides outside the gene matches: 7. CDR3 in DNA: TGTGCCAGCAGCTCTCGACTAGCGGGGGGCTTAAATGAGCAGTTCTTC. Its protein is CASSSRLAGGLNEQFF. The entire variable domain, with the rest obtained from reference TRBV5-4 and TRBJ2-1, is as follows: ETGVTQSPTHLIKTRGQQVTLRCSSQSGHNTVSWYQQALGQGPQFIFQYYREEENGRGNFPPRFSGLQFPNYSSELNVNALELDDSALYLCASSSRLAGGLNEQFFGPGTRLTVL.

V gene TRBV15 combines with J gene TRBJ2-1, with 9 bases identical to TRBD2. Germline V lookup: CDR1 LNHNV, CDR2 YYDKDF (reference sequence). The length of the CDR3 is 18 residues. The junction had 16 bases not matched to a gene; V was cut back by 6 bases and J by 4 bases. In nucleotides, the CDR3 is TGTGCCACCAGAATCCCATTTCCGGGACTAGCCCCTTACAATGAGCAGTTCTTC. This sequence encodes CATRIPFPGLAPYNEQFF. The complete variable domain, with remaining parts taken from reference TRBV15 and TRBJ2-1, reads DAMVIQNPRYQVTQFGKPVTLSCSQTLNHNVMYWYQQKSSQAPKLLFHYYDKDFNNEADTPDNFQSRRPNTSFCFLDIRSPGLGDTAMYLCATRIPFPGLAPYNEQFFGPGTRLTVL.

The chain has TRBV7-9 and TRBJ2-2; a possible D gene is TRBD1 (5 bases). The V end was cut by 1 base, the J end by 4 bases, with 13 bases between. The CDR3 is made up of 16 amino acids. The germline gives CDR1 SEHNR, CDR2 FQNEAQ (reference sequence). CDR3 coding DNA: TGTGCCAGCAGCTTAGTTACAGGCGGAATCACCGGGGAGCTGTTTTTT. Its translation is CASSLVTGGITGELFF.

V and J are TRBV9 and TRBJ2-2; 12 bases line up with TRBD1. Germline values: CDR1 SGDLS, CDR2 YYNGEE. Trimming removed 0 bases from V and 4 bases from J; junction bases left unmatched: 7. The CDR3 covers 18 residues. CDR3 protein: CASSVGPGTGGFTGELFF. As DNA, the CDR3 is TGTGCCAGCAGCGTAGGTCCCGGGACAGGGGGCTTCACCGGGGAGCTGTTTTTT. The full variable domain, its missing parts supplied by reference TRBV9 and TRBJ2-2, is DSGVTQTPKHLITATGQRVTLRCSPRSGDLSVYWYQQSLDQGLQFLIQYYNGEERAKGNILERFSAQQFPDLHSELNLSSLELGDSALYFCASSVGPGTGGFTGELFFGEGSRLTVL.